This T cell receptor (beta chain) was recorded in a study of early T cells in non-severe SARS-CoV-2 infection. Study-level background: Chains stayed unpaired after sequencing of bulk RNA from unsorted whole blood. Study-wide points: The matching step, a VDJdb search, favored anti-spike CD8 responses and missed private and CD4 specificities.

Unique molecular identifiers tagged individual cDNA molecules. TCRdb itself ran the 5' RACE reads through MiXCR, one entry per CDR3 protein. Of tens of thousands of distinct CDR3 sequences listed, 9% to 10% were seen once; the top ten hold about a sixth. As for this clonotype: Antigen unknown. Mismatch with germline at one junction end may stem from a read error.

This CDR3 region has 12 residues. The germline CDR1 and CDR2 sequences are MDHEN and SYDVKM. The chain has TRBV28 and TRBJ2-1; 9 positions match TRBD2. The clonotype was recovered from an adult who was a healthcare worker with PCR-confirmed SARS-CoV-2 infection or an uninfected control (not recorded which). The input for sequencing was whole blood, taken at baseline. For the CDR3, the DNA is TGTGCCAGCAGTCTAGCGGGATATGAGCGGTTCTTC. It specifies CASSLAGYERFF.